The next 24 T cell receptor beta chains were all read from a single sample in a study of T-cell reconstitution after alpha-beta-depleted transplantation in children. Using unique molecular identifiers, the investigators prepared the TCRbeta library. TCRdb passed the PCR reads through MiXCR, listing each CDR3 protein once. The sample lists about 540,000 distinct CDR3 sequences, around 16% occurring once. The input for sequencing was PBMCs from the stem cell graft donor, taken from the stem cell graft. The receptors originated from a human donor who donated a stem cell graft to a child with acute lymphoblastic leukemia.

This clonotype was counted a few times. The rearrangement uses TRBV4-1 and TRBJ1-1; 11 bases line up with TRBD1. J gave up 0 bases and V 4 bases, and 19 bases lay outside the gene matches. The CDR3 spans 21 residues. Per germline, CDR1 MGHRA and CDR2 YSYEKL. CDR3 DNA sequence: TGCGCCAGCAGCCTCAAGGGTGGGACAGGGGGGTTCAAGGTTCTGAACACTGAAGCTTTCTTT. Translated: CASSLKGGTGGFKVLNTEAFF.

The chain combines TRBV27 with TRBJ2-7, with 7 bases identical to TRBD1. The J segment lost 2 bases and the V segment lost 5 bases, leaving 12 bases of the junction unmatched. The CDR3 is made up of 16 amino acids. CDR1 and CDR2 from the germline V gene are MNHEY and SMNVEV (reference sequence). In DNA, the CDR3 is TGTGCCAGCAGTGGAATTAATGACAGGGACCCCTACGAGCAGTACTTC. It is translated as CASSGINDRDPYEQYF.

V is TRBV29-1 and J is TRBJ2-1, with 13 bases that match TRBD2. The length of the CDR3 is 15 residues. V was pared by 6 bases and J by 5 bases, with 7 bases of the junction left unmatched. The germline CDR1 and CDR2 sequences are SQVTM and ANQGSEA. The CDR3 DNA follows: TGCAGCGTAGCCGGGACTAGCGGGAACAACAATGAGCAGTTCTTC. Translation gives CSVAGTSGNNNEQFF.

The chain employs TRBV27 and TRBJ1-1; tentatively, D is TRBD1 (5 bases). Germline CDR1 MNHEY, CDR2 SMNVEV (reference sequence). There are 15 residues in the CDR3. The V end was cut by 9 bases, the J end by 0 bases, with 17 bases between. The CDR3 region has the DNA TGTGCCAGTAGCCCCAGAGGGGCTCTGAACACTGAAGCTTTCTTT. It encodes CASSPRGALNTEAFF.

The rearrangement uses TRBV14 and TRBJ2-1; D remains ambiguous. Germline CDR1 and CDR2: SGHDN and FVKESK. The CDR3 extends over 13 amino acids. V dropped 0 bases and J dropped 4 bases, with 4 bases sitting between them. The DNA for the CDR3 is TGTGCCAGCAGCCAAGACACATACAATGAGCAGTTCTTC. Translation gives CASSQDTYNEQFF. The full variable domain, with the rest looked up from reference TRBV14 and TRBJ2-1, is EAGVTQFPSHSVIEKGQTVTLRCDPISGHDNLYWYRRVMGKEIKFLLHFVKESKQDESGMPNNRFLAERTGGTYSTLKVQPAELEDSGVYFCASSQDTYNEQFFGPGTRLTVL.

There are a few counts of this clonotype. V gene TRBV6-1 combines with J gene TRBJ1-2; D is ambiguous. The ends were cut back, 4 bases at V and 2 bases at J, with 11 bases in the middle. Looked up from germline, CDR1 is MNHNS and CDR2 is SASEGT. The CDR3 has 14 residues. The CDR3 DNA is TGTGCCAGCAGTGGATCCGGGGTAAACTATGGCTACACCTTC. It yields the protein CASSGSGVNYGYTF.

The chain couples TRBV5-1 to TRBJ1-4, with D unresolved. CDR1 is SGHRS and CDR2 is YFSETQ in the germline V gene. The V gene lost 2 bases and the J gene lost 7 bases, with 12 bases spanning the gap. The CDR3 spans 14 residues. The CDR3 protein is CASSLTTHGEKLFF. The CDR3 DNA follows: TGCGCCAGCAGCTTAACCACCCACGGTGAAAAACTGTTTTTT. The variable domain in full, with the rest retrieved from reference TRBV5-1 and TRBJ1-4, is KAGVTQTPRYLIKTRGQQVTLSCSPISGHRSVSWYQQTPGQGLQFLFEYFSETQRNKGNFPGRFSGRQFSNSRSEMNVSTLELGDSALYLCASSLTTHGEKLFFGSGTQLSVL.

The rearrangement joins TRBV6-5 to TRBJ1-5, with D perhaps TRBD1 (6 bases). The germline CDR1 and CDR2 sequences are MNHEY and SVGAGI. The V end was cut by 0 bases, the J end by 0 bases, with 12 bases between. The CDR3 loop spans 17 amino acids. In DNA form, the CDR3 reads TGTGCCAGCAGTTACTCGGGGGCAGGGGTTAGCAATCAGCCCCAGCATTTT. Its translation: CASSYSGAGVSNQPQHF.

This clonotype was detected only a few times. This chain connects TRBV6-2 or TRBV6-3 to TRBJ2-1, with D hard to call. V was cut by 3 bases and J by 4 bases, with 7 bases left in between. Looked up from germline, CDR1 is MNHEY and CDR2 is SVGEGT. The CDR3 has 13 residues. CDR3: CASSYLGYNEQFF. In nucleotides, the CDR3 is TGTGCCAGCAGTTATCTGGGGTACAATGAGCAGTTCTTC.

The chain carries TRBV29-1 and TRBJ2-3; 8 positions agree with TRBD1. With V trimmed by 8 bases and J by 4 bases, 5 bases remained unmatched. This CDR3 region has 12 residues. CDR1 is SQVTM, CDR2 ANQGSEA, per germline. The CDR3 loop is CSLGQGPDTQYF. The DNA of the CDR3 is TGCAGCTTAGGACAGGGCCCAGATACGCAGTATTTT.

This clonotype showed up many times. This chain links TRBV5-6 with TRBJ1-5; D is perhaps TRBD1 (5 bases). This CDR3 is built from 15 residues. The V gene lost 2 bases and the J gene lost 2 bases, with 11 bases spanning the gap. The germline V gene encodes CDR1 SGHDT and CDR2 YYEEEE. CDR3 in DNA: TGTGCCAGCAGCTTAGGGGCCCAAGGCAATCAGCCCCAGCATTTT. This encodes CASSLGAQGNQPQHF.

The chain links TRBV20-1 to TRBJ2-7; D possibly corresponds to TRBD2 (6 bases). Germline V gene data show CDR1 as DFQATT and CDR2 as SNEGSKA (reference sequence). This CDR3 region has 12 residues. The CDR3 DNA reads TGCAGGTTCTCTGGGGGGATCTACGAGCAGTACTTC. Its protein is CRFSGGIYEQYF.

This clonotype was recorded a few times. The rearrangement joins TRBV27 to TRBJ2-1; TRBD2 agrees at 8 bases. V dropped 5 bases and J dropped 4; count of bases not matched to a gene: 7. CDR1 and CDR2 from the germline V gene are MNHEY and SMNVEV (reference sequence). CDR3 length: 15 residues. DNA of the CDR3: TGTGCCAGCAGTCCCCAGCGGGAGATATACAATGAGCAGTTCTTC. Translation: CASSPQREIYNEQFF.

This clonotype was counted a few times. The chain is built from TRBV5-1 and TRBJ1-1, with 7 positions matching TRBD1. CDR1 is SGHRS, CDR2 YFSETQ, per germline. The CDR3 contains 15 residues. With 4 bases clipped from V and 7 bases from J, the junction kept 13 bases outside the gene matches. The CDR3 here is CASSRQGPGGGEAFF. As DNA, the CDR3 is TGCGCCAGCAGCCGACAGGGCCCTGGGGGAGGTGAAGCTTTCTTT. The full variable domain, in which reference TRBV5-1 and TRBJ1-1 provide the parts outside the CDR3, is KAGVTQTPRYLIKTRGQQVTLSCSPISGHRSVSWYQQTPGQGLQFLFEYFSETQRNKGNFPGRFSGRQFSNSRSEMNVSTLELGDSALYLCASSRQGPGGGEAFFGQGTRLTVV.

The chain combines TRBV6-5 with TRBJ2-5; D unresolved. Per germline, CDR1 MNHEY and CDR2 SVGAGI. V gave up 2 bases and J gave up 2 bases, with 9 bases separating them. The CDR3 spans 14 residues. CDR3 coding DNA: TGTGCCAGCAGTTACGATGGGTTTCAAGAGACCCAGTACTTC. Translated, it gives CASSYDGFQETQYF.

The chain has TRBV12-3 or TRBV12-4 and TRBJ2-5; D gene uncertain. The CDR3 runs 15 residues. V lost 8 bases, J lost 2 bases, and 18 bases lay in between. CDR3 DNA: TGTGCCAGCCGTTATAGCCCCTCCCTACAAGAGACCCAGTACTTC. Protein sequence: CASRYSPSLQETQYF.

The rearrangement joins TRBV18 to TRBJ2-5; D may be TRBD1 or TRBD2 (5 bases each). The CDR3 spans 14 residues. Germline-derived CDR1 and CDR2 are KGHSH and LQKENI. V was trimmed by 3 bases and J by 2 bases, leaving 10 bases between them. CDR3 sequence reads: CASSPNGAQETQYF. CDR3 coding DNA: TGTGCCAGCTCACCTAACGGGGCTCAAGAGACCCAGTACTTC.

The chain has TRBV5-1 and TRBJ2-1; D is uncertain. CDR1 and CDR2 from the germline V gene are SGHRS and YFSETQ. CDR3 length equals 17 residues. V was pared by 0 bases and J by 0 bases, with 13 bases between. This chain's CDR3 is CASSLDALRSSYNEQFF. In DNA form, the CDR3 reads TGCGCCAGCAGCTTGGATGCGCTCCGGAGCTCCTACAATGAGCAGTTCTTC.

V gene TRBV12-3 or TRBV12-4 combines with J gene TRBJ2-5; D is uncertain. Trimming left V 5 bases short and J 2 bases short, with 12 bases between. This CDR3 spans 14 amino acids. The CDR3 DNA follows: TGTGCCAGCAGTCCCCTCCGAGGACAAGAGACCCAGTACTTC. Amino acid sequence: CASSPLRGQETQYF.

The chain employs TRBV20-1 and TRBJ2-7, with D maybe TRBD1 (7 bases). CDR3 length: 14 amino acids. The V gene's germline CDR1 is DFQATT and CDR2 SNEGSKA (reference sequence). V was shortened by 6 bases and J by 0 bases, with 15 bases between the two germline ends. The CDR3 spells CSAKPGDSSYEQYF. CDR3 bases: TGCAGTGCGAAACCGGGGGACAGCTCCTACGAGCAGTACTTC.

The chain links TRBV14 to TRBJ2-4; 12 bases are a match to TRBD2. The CDR3 has 13 amino acids. V shed 6 bases and J 11 bases; nucleotides not matched to a gene: 5. CDR1 is SGHDN and CDR2 is FVKESK in the germline V gene. The chain's CDR3 is CASSRTSGILQYF. CDR3 sequence (DNA): TGTGCCAGCAGTCGGACTAGCGGGATTCTTCAGTACTTC.

The rearrangement joins TRBV6-6 to TRBJ1-1, with D perhaps matching TRBD1 (6 bases). V lost 5 bases to trimming and J lost 6 bases, with 13 bases between them. CDR3 size: 13 residues. Germline V gene sequence: CDR1 MNHNY, CDR2 SVGAGI (reference sequence). In DNA, the CDR3 is TGTGCCAGCAGTCCAGACAGGACGGCTGAAGCTTTCTTT. It is translated as CASSPDRTAEAFF.

This clonotype was seen only a few times. The chain is built from TRBV15 and TRBJ1-1, with D hard to call. CDR3 length: 15 residues. Trimming cost V 0 bases and J 1 base, with 9 bases left between them. Germline CDR1 reads LNHNV; CDR2 reads YYDKDF (reference sequence). Here the CDR3 reads CATSRDPAPNTEAFF. CDR3 DNA sequence: TGTGCCACCAGCAGAGACCCAGCTCCGAACACTGAAGCTTTCTTT.

This clonotype showed up just a few times. The CDR3 sequence: CASSYSREATEAFF. DNA of the CDR3: TGTGCCAGCAGTTACTCCAGAGAGGCGACTGAAGCTTTCTTT. The rearrangement links TRBV6-2 or TRBV6-3 to TRBJ1-1, with D unclear. Germline V gene data show CDR1 as MNHEY and CDR2 as SVGEGT. CDR3 length equals 14 residues. The ends were cut back, 0 bases at V and 5 bases at J, with 10 bases in the middle.